This TCR beta chain was identified during a study of CD8 T cells in ankylosing spondylitis (dated by TCRdb to 2016 to 2017). Study-wide context: The study set out to find disease-linked TCR variants by profiling T cell receptor beta repertoires in ankylosing spondylitis patients and healthy donors. The full study cohort was made up of about two dozen ankylosing spondylitis patients and over 90 healthy donors. Peripheral blood was sampled, and synovial fluid was additionally collected from ankylosing spondylitis patients.

A note on this clonotype: Its antigen is currently not known. No quality values exist for individual bases; no much larger clone is one base distant.

V is pared back by 5 bases and J by 7 bases, with 19 bases lying between the germline termini. The cysteine opens and the phenylalanine closes a CDR3 of 14 amino acids. Only the CDR3 DNA stays, 42 bases, in frame from base 1. CDR1 SGHRS and CDR2 YFSETQ are derived from the germline V gene. This sample was sequenced with an Illumina HiSeq 2500. Quantitative 5'-RACE with molecular barcodes was the method used to prepare the TCR beta libraries. The authors' analysis ran thus. A new computational method, built on a probabilistic model of VDJ rearrangement, was used to identify disease-linked TCR variants. TCRdb redid the processing of the public reads, applying fastp at Q25 and MiXCR, and retained in-frame beta chains. Rows matching on CDR3 protein sequence are summarized as one entry with the most common DNA and genes. TCRdb, rather than the study authors, made the V and J calls. For this sample there are 350,000 to 550,000 distinct CDR3 sequences; 25% to 30% appear just once. 0.85% to 1% of the sample belongs to the ten largest clones.

Findings and caveats that apply to the study as a whole: Blood from ankylosing spondylitis patients appeared to be characterized by a TCR beta motif made up of fewer than ten highly homologous amino acid variants. Some of the motif variants had been reported before in the synovial fluid and blood of reactive arthritis patients, a finding that suggests common disease-initiation mechanisms. The disease-linked clones were reported as significantly enriched in matched synovial fluid samples from ankylosing spondylitis patients. A CD8+ phenotype was shown by the disease-linked clones, which were found at relatively low frequencies in peripheral blood.

Sequenced sample: blood, either unsorted or a sorted T cell fraction (not recorded which). The TCR sequence derives from a male donor with ankylosing spondylitis. The chain couples TRBV5-1 to TRBJ2-7; 6 matching bases give a weak D call of TRBD1. The CDR3 sequence is CASSPNRAIMEQYF. The nucleotide sequence is given as TGCGCCAGCAGTCCGAACAGGGCCATAATGGAGCAGTACTTC.